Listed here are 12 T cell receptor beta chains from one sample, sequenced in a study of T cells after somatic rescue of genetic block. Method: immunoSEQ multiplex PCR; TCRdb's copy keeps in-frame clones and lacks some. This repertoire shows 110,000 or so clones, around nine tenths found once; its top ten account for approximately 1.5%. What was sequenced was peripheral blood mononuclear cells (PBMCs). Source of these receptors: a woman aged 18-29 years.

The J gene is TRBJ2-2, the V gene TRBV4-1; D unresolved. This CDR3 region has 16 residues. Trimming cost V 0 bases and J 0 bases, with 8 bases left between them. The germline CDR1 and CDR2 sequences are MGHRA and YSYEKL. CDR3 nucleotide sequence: TGCGCCAGCAGCCAAGAACCGGGCTCGAACACCGGGGAGCTGTTTTTT. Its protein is CASSQEPGSNTGELFF.

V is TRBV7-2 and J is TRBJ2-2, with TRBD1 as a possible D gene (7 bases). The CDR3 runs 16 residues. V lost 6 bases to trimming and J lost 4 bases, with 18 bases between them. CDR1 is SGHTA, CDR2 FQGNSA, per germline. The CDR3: CASSPPGTAGTGELFF. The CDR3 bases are TGTGCCAGCAGTCCTCCGGGGACAGCGGGCACCGGGGAGCTGTTTTTT.

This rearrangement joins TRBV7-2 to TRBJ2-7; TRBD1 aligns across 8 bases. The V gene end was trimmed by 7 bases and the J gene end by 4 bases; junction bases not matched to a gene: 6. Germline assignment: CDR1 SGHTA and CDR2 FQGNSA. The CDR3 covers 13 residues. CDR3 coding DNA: TGTGCCAGCAACCCCCAGGGGGCTTACGAGCAGTACTTC. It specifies CASNPQGAYEQYF.

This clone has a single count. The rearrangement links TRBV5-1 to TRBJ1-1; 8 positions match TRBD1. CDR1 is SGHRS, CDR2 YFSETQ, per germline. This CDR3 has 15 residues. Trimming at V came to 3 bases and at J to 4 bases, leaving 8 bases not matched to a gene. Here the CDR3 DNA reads TGCGCCAGCAGCTGGGCCCAGGGGGCACCCACTGAAGCTTTCTTT. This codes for CASSWAQGAPTEAFF.

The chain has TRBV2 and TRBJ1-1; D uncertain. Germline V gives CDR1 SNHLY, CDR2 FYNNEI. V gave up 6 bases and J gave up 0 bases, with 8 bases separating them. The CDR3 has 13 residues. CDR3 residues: CASRVEMNTEAFF. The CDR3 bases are TGTGCCAGCAGGGTAGAGATGAACACTGAAGCTTTCTTT.

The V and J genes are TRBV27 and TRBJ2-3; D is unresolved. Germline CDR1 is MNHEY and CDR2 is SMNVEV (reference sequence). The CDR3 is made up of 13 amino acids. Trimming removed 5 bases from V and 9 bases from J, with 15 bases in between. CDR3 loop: CASSPQPRSTQYF. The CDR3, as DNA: TGTGCCAGCAGTCCCCAGCCCAGAAGCACGCAGTATTTT.

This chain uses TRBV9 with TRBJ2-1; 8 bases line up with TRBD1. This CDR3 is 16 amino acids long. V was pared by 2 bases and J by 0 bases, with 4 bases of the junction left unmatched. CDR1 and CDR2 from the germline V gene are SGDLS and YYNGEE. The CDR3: CASSVRGLVSYNEQFF. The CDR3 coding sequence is TGTGCCAGCAGCGTCAGGGGGCTCGTCTCCTACAATGAGCAGTTCTTC.

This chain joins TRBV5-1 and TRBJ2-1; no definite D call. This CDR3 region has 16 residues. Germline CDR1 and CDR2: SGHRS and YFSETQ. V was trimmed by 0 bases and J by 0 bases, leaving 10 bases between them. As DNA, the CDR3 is TGCGCCAGCAGCTTGGAAGGGATGAGCTCCTACAATGAGCAGTTCTTC. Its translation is CASSLEGMSSYNEQFF.

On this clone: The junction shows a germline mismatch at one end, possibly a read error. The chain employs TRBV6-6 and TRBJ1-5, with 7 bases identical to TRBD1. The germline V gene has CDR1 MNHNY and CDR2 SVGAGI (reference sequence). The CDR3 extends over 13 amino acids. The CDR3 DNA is TGTGCCAGCAGTTTCACCCCCGGGACAGAGCCCTATTTT. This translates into CASSFTPGTEPYF.

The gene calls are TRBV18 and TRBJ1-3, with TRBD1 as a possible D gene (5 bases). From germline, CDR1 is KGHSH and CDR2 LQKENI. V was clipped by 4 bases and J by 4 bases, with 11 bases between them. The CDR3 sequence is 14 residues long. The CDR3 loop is CASSQPGRGNTIYF. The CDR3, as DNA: TGTGCCAGCTCACAGCCAGGGCGGGGAAACACCATATATTTT. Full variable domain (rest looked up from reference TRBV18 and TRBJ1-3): NAGVMQNPRHLVRRRGQEARLRCSPMKGHSHVYWYRQLPEEGLKFMVYLQKENIIDESGMPKERFSAEFPKEGPSILRIQQVVRGDSAAYFCASSQPGRGNTIYFGEGSWLTVV.

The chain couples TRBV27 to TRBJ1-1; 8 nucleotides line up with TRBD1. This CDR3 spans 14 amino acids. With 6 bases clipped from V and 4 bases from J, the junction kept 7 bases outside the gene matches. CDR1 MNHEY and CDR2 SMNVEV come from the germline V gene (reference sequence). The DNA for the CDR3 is TGTGCCAGCAGCCTTACCACAGGGGGCACTGAAGCTTTCTTT. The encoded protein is CASSLTTGGTEAFF.

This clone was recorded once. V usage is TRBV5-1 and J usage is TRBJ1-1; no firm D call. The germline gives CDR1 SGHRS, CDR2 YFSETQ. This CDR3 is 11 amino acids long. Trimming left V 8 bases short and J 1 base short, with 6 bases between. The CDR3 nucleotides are TGCGCCAGTACAGCGAACACTGAAGCTTTCTTT. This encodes CASTANTEAFF.